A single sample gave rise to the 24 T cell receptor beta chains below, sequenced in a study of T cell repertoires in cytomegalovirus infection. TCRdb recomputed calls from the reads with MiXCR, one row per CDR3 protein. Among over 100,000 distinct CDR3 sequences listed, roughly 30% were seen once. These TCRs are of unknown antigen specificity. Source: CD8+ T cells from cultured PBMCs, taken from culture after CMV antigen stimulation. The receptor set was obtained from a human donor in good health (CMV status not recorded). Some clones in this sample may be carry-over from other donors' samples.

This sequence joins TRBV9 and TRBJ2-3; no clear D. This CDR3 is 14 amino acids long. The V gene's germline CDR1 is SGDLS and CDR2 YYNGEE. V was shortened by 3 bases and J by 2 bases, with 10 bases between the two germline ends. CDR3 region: CASSGSGTTDTQYF. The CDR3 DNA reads TGTGCCAGCAGCGGGTCCGGCACCACAGATACGCAGTATTTT.

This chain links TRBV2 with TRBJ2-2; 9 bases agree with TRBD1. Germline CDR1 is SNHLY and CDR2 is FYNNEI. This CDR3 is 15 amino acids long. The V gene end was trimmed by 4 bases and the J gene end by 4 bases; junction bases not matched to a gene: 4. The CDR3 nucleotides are TGTGCCAGCAGTGTGGACAGGGGTTCCACCGGGGAGCTGTTTTTT. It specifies CASSVDRGSTGELFF.

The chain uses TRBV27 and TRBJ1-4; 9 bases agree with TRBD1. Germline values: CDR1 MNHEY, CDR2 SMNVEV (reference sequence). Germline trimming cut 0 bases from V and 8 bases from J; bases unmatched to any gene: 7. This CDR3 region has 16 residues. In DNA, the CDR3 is TGTGCCAGCAGTTTATCGGGACAGGGTTATAGAGAAAAACTGTTTTTT. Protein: CASSLSGQGYREKLFF.

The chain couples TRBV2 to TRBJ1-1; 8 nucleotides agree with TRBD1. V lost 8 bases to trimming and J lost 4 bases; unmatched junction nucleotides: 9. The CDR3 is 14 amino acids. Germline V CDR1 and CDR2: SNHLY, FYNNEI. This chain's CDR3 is CASQSWTGSTEAFF. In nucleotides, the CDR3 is TGTGCCAGCCAGTCTTGGACAGGGAGCACTGAAGCTTTCTTT.

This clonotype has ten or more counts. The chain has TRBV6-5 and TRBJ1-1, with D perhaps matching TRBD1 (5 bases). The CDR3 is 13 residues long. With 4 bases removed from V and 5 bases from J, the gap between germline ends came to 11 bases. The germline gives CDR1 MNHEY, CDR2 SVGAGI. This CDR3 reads CASSWGVLTEAFF. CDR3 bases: TGTGCCAGCAGTTGGGGGGTACTAACTGAAGCTTTCTTT.

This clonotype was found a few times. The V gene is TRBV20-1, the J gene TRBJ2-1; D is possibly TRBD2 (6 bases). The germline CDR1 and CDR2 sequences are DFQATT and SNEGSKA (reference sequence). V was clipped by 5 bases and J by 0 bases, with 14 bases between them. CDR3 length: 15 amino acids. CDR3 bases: TGCAGTGCTCTGAGCGGGTGGGACTCCTACAATGAGCAGTTCTTC. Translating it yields CSALSGWDSYNEQFF.

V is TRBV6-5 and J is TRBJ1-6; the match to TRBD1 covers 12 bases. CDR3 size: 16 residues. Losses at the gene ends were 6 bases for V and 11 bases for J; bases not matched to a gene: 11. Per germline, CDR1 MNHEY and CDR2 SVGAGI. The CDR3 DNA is TGTGCCAGCAGCCTCCCGGGACAGGGGGCGTCCGCACCCCTCCACTTT. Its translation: CASSLPGQGASAPLHF.

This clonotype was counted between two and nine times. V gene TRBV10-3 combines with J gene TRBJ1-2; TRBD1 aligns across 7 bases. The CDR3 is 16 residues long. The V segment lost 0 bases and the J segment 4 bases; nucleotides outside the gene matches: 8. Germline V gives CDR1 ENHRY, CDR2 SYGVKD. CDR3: CAISESGTEPGYGYTF. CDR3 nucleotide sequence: TGTGCCATCAGTGAGTCGGGGACAGAGCCAGGCTATGGCTACACCTTC.

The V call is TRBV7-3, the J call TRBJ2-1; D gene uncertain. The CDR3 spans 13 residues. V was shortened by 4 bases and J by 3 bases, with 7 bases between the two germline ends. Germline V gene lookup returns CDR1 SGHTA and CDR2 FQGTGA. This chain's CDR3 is CASSSDRYNEQFF. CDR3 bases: TGTGCCAGCAGCTCGGACCGCTACAATGAGCAGTTCTTC.

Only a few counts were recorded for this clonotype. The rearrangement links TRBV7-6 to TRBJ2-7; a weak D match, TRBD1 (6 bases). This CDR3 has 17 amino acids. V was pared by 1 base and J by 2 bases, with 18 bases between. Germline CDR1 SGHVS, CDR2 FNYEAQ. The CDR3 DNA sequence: TGTGCCAGCAGCTTAGGATCCCCCCGACAGGTCCCCTACGAGCAGTACTTC. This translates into CASSLGSPRQVPYEQYF.

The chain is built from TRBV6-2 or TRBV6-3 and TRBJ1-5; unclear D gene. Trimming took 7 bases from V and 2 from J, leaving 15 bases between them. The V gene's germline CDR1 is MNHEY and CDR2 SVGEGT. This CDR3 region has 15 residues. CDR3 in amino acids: CASTPGPVRNQPQHF. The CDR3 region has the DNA TGTGCCAGCACCCCCGGGCCCGTGCGCAATCAGCCCCAGCATTTT.

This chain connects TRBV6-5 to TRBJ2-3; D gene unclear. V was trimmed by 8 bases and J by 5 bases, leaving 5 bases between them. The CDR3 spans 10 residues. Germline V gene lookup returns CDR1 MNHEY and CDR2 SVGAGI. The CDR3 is CASGLDTQYF. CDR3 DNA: TGTGCCAGCGGTTTAGATACGCAGTATTTT.

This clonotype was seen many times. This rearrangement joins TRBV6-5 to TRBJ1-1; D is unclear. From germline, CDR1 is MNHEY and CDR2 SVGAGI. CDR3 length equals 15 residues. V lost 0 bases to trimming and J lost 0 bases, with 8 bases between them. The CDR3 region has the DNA TGTGCCAGCAGTTACTCGATAACGGTGAACACTGAAGCTTTCTTT. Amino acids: CASSYSITVNTEAFF.

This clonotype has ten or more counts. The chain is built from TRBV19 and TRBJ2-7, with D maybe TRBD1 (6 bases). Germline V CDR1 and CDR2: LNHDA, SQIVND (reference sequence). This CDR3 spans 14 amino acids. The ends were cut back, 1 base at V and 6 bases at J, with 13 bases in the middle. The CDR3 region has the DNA TGTGCCAGTAGTATAGGGGGGCCCGCCGGCGAGCAGTACTTC. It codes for CASSIGGPAGEQYF.

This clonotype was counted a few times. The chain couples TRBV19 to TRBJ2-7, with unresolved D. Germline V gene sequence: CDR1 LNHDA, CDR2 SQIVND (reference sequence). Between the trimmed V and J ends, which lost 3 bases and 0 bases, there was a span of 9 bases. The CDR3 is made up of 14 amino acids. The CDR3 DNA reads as TGTGCCAGTAGTATCGACGGGTTCTCCTACGAGCAGTACTTC. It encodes CASSIDGFSYEQYF.

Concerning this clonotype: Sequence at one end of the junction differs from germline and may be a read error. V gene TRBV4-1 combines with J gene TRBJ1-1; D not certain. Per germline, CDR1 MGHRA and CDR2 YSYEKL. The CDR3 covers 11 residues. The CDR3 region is CASSQDKSPSF. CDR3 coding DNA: TGCGCCAGCAGCCAAGATAAAAGTCCATCCTTT.

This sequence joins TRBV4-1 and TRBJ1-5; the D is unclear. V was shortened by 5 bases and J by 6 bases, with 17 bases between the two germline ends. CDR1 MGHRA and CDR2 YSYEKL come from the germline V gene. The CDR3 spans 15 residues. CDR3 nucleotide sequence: TGCGCCAGCAGCTTCAGGATGGGGTCGGGTCAGCCCCAGCATTTT. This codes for CASSFRMGSGQPQHF.

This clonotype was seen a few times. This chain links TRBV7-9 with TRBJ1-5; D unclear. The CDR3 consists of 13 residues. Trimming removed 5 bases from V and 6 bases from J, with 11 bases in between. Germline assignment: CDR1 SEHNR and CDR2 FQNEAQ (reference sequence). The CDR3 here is CASSPTEGQPQHF. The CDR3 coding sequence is TGTGCCAGCAGCCCGACGGAGGGTCAGCCCCAGCATTTT.

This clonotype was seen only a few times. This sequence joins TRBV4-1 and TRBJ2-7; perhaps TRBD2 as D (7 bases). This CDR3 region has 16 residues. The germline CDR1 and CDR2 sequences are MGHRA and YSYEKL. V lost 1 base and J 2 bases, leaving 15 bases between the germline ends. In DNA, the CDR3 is TGCGCCAGCAGCCAAGCGTTTAGAGGGGGGGCCTACGAGCAGTACTTC. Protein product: CASSQAFRGGAYEQYF.

This chain's CDR3 is CASSGLLVRNNEQFF. In DNA, the CDR3 is TGTGCCAGCAGCGGACTACTTGTCAGGAACAATGAGCAGTTCTTC. The chain employs TRBV2 and TRBJ2-1, with D perhaps matching TRBD2 (6 bases). The CDR3 is 15 amino acids. Between the trimmed V and J ends, which lost 6 bases and 5 bases, there was a span of 17 bases. Germline V gives CDR1 SNHLY, CDR2 FYNNEI.

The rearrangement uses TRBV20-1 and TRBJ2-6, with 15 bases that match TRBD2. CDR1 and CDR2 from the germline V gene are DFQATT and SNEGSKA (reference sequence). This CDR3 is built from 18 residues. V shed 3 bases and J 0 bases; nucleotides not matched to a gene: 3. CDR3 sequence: CSARGTSGGSSGANVLTF. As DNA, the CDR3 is TGCAGTGCTAGGGGGACTAGCGGGGGGAGCTCTGGGGCCAACGTCCTGACTTTC.

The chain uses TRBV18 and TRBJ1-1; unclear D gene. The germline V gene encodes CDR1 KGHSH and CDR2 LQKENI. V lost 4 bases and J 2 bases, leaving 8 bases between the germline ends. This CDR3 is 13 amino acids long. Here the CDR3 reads CASSQRLNTEAFF. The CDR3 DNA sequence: TGTGCCAGCTCACAGAGGCTTAACACTGAAGCTTTCTTT.

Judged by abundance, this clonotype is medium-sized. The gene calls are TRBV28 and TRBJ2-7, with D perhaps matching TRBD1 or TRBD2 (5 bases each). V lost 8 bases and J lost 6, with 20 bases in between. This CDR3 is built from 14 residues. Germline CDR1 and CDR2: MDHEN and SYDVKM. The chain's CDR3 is CASCPGAYFSEQYF. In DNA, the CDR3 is TGTGCCAGCTGTCCCGGGGCCTACTTCAGCGAGCAGTACTTC.

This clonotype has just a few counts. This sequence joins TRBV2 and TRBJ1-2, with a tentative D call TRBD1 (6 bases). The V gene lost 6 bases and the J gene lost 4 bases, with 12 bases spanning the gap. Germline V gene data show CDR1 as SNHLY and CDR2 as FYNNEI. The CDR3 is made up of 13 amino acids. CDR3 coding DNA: TGTGCCAGCAGCTCACAGGGCGGCTATGGCTACACCTTC. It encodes CASSSQGGYGYTF.